Listed below are T cell receptor beta chains from one sample, sequenced in a study of memory CD4+ T cells and cytomegalovirus serostatus. This table comes from immunoSEQ multiplex PCR, and its TCRdb copy is limited to in-frame clones, with some not included. The table records over 65,000 clones, around four fifths of them present only once. Input material: memory CD4+ T cells from blood. The receptors were gathered from an adult in good health and CMV-seropositive. Both conserved end residues are part of each CDR3. The D gene is left open where the match is weak. Size values are once, few and many counts, or a class for expanded clones, and some rows have none.

.	TRBV5-1	TRBJ1-1	15	many	TGCGCCAGCAGCTTGGTAGGCCTAGGGAACACTGAAGCTTTCTTT	CASSLVGLGNTEAFF
.	TRBV27	TRBJ1-1	13	.	TGTGCCAGCAGCCATATACCGTCGACTGAAGCTTTCTTT	CASSHIPSTEAFF
.	TRBV2	TRBJ2-3	12	.	TGTGCCAGCAGTGAATCTCGTGATACGCAGTATTTT	CASSESRDTQYF
TRBD1	TRBV28	TRBJ1-2	14	.	TGTGCCAGCAGTCTTACAGGGGTTTACTATGGCTACACCTTC	CASSLTGVYYGYTF
TRBD1	TRBV4-3	TRBJ1-1	15	once	TGCGCCAGCAGCCAAAGCGGGACAGCGAACACTGAAGCTTTCTTT	CASSQSGTANTEAFF
TRBD2	TRBV29-1	TRBJ2-1	13	.	TGCAGCGTTGGACTAGCGGGAGTGAATGAGCAGTTCTTC	CSVGLAGVNEQFF
.	TRBV27	TRBJ2-5	15	.	TGTGCCAGCAGTTCCCTCCTCTGGGGGCAAGAGACCCAGTACTTC	CASSSLLWGQETQYF
.	TRBV19	TRBJ2-2	16	.	TGTGCCAGTAGTCTTAGTAGCGGTGGGAACACCGGGGAGCTGTTTTTT	CASSLSSGGNTGELFF
TRBD2	TRBV9	TRBJ2-2	18	.	TGTGCCAGCAGCAGGGGACTAGCGGGAGCCTCGAACACCGGGGAGCTGTTTTTT	CASSRGLAGASNTGELFF
.	TRBV6-6	TRBJ1-1	14	.	TGTGCCAGCAAACAAGGGGGGGTTGGGAGTGAAGCTTTCTTT	CASKQGGVGSEAFF
.	TRBV7-2	TRBJ1-1	13	.	TGTGCCAGCAGCTCGACCGAGGGGGTTGGGGCTTTCTTT	CASSSTEGVGAFF
TRBD2	TRBV29-1	TRBJ2-1	14	.	TGCAGCGTTGAGCGGGGGGTCTCCTACAATGAGCAGTTCTTC	CSVERGVSYNEQFF
.	TRBV14	TRBJ2-2	19	once	TGTGCCAGCAGCCAAGCCCCCCCAGGGAGGGGGCGGGACACCGGGGAGCTGTTTTTT	CASSQAPPGRGRDTGELFF
TRBD1	TRBV7-2	TRBJ1-2	16	once	TGTGCCAGCAGCTATGAGACGGGACAGACTACGGGAGGCTACACCTTC	CASSYETGQTTGGYTF
.	TRBV6-1	TRBJ1-2	14	.	TGTGCCAGCAGCCAAGGGAGGGGCCTCTATGGCTACACCTTC	CASSQGRGLYGYTF
TRBD2	TRBV10-3	TRBJ2-3	15	.	TGTGCCATCAGTCCTACTAGCGGGGGGGCAGATACGCAGTATTTT	CAISPTSGGADTQYF
.	TRBV25-1	TRBJ2-2	14	.	TGTGCCAGCAGGACAGGGACTTCCACCGGGGAGCTGTTTTTT	CASRTGTSTGELFF
TRBD2	TRBV11-2	TRBJ2-1	17	.	TGTGCCAGCAGCTTAGGTATTAGGACTAGGGATATCGATGAGCAGTTCTTC	CASSLGIRTRDIDEQFF
TRBD1	TRBV5-8	TRBJ2-5	15	few	TGTGCCAGCAGCTTTCAGGGGGCGTTTTGGGAGACCCAGTACTTC	CASSFQGAFWETQYF
TRBD2	TRBV5-6	TRBJ2-1	15	.	TGTGCCAGCAGCTTGGCGGGAGGGACCGGGAATGAGCAGTTCTTC	CASSLAGGTGNEQFF